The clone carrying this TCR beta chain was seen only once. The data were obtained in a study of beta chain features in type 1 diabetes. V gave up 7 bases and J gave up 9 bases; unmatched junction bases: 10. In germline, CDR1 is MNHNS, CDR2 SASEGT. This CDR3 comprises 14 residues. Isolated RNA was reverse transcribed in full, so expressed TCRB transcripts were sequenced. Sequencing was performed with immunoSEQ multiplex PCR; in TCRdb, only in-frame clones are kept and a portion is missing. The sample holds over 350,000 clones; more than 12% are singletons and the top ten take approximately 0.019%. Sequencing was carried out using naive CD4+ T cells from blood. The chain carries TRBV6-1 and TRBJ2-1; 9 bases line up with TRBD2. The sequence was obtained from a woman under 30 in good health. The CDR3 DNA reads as TGTGCCAGCACTCAGGGACTAGCAACGGGTGAGCAGTTCTTC. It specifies CASTQGLATGEQFF.